The sequence of this T cell receptor beta chain was determined in a study of T-cell memory formation after mild COVID-19. Whole-study context: The TCR clusters were mostly specific to one donor.

This clonotype was picked up a small number of times. TCRdb itself ran the 5' RACE reads through MiXCR, one entry per CDR3 protein. The table has around 500,000 distinct CDR3 sequences, roughly 20% seen once. V shed 4 bases and J 4 bases; nucleotides not matched to a gene: 5. The germline V gene has CDR1 LNHDA and CDR2 SQIVND (reference sequence). CDR3 size: 14 residues. The origin of this receptor is an adult woman who had mild COVID-19 (a few samples of this study predate the infection). Cell type and time point are not known. Source material: PBMCs or a T cell subset sorted from them (not recorded which). The V and J genes are TRBV19 and TRBJ2-3; 7 bases line up with TRBD1. The CDR3 sequence: CASSKGARADTQYF. CDR3 nucleotides: TGTGCCAGTAGTAAGGGGGCGCGAGCAGATACGCAGTATTTT.